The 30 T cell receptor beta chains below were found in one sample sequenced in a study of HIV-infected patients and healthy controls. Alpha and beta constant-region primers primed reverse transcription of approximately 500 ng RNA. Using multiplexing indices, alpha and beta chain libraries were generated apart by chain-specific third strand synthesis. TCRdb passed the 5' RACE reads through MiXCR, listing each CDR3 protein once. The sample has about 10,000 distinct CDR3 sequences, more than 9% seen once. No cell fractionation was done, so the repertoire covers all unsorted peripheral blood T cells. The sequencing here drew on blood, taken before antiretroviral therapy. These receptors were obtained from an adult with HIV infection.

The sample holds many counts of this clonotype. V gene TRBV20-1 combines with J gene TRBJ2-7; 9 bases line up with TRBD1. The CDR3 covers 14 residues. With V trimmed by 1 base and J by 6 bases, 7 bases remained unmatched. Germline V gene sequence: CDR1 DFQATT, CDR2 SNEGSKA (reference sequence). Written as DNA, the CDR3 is TGCAGTGCTAGAGGGACAGGGGACCGAAGCGAGCAGTACTTC. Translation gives CSARGTGDRSEQYF.

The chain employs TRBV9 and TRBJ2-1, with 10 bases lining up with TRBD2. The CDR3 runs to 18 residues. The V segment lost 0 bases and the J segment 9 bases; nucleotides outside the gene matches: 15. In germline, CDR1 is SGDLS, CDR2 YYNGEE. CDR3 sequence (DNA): TGTGCCAGCAGCGTAGCGGGTAGCGGGAGGTTATCTTTGATTGAGCAGTTCTTC. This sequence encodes CASSVAGSGRLSLIEQFF.

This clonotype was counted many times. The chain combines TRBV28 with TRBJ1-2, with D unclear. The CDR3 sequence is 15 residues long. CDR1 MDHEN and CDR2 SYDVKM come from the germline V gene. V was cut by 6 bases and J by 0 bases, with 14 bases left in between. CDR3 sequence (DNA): TGTGCCAGCAGACTTAGGACCGGTACTAACTATGGCTACACCTTC. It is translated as CASRLRTGTNYGYTF.

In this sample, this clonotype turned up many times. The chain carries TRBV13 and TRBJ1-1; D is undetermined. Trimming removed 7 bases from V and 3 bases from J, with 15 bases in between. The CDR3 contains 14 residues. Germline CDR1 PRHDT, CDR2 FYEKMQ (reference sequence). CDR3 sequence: CASTGLGSHTEAFF. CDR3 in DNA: TGTGCCAGCACCGGCCTAGGATCTCACACTGAAGCTTTCTTT. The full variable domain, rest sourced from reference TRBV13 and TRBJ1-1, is AAGVIQSPRHLIKEKRETATLKCYPIPRHDTVYWYQQGPGQDPQFLISFYEKMQSDKGSIPDRFSAQQFSDYHSELNMSSLELGDSALYFCASTGLGSHTEAFFGQGTRLTVV.

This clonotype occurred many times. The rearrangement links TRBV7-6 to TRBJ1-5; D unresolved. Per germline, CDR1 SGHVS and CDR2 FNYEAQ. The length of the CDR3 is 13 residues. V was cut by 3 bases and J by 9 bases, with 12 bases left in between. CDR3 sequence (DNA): TGTGCCAGCAGCTTCTCTTCGGGCGGGCCCCAGCATTTT. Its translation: CASSFSSGGPQHF.

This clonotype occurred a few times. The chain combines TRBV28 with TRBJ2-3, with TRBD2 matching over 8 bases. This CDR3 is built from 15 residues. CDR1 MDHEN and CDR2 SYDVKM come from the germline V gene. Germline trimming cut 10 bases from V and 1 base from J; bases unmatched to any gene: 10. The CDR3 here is CATTPSAGGTDTQYF. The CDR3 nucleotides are TGTGCCACCACCCCATCAGCGGGGGGCACAGATACGCAGTATTTT.

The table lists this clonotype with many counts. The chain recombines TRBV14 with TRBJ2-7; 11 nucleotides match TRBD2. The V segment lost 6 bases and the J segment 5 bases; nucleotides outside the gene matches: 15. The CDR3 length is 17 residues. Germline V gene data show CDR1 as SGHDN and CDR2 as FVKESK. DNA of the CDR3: TGTGCCAGCAGTCAAACATATAGCGGGAGGGCCACCCACGAGCAGTACTTC. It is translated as CASSQTYSGRATHEQYF.

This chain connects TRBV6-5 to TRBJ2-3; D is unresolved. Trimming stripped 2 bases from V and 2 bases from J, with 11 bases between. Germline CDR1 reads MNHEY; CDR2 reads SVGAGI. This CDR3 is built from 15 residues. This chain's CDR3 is CASSYAAATTDTQYF. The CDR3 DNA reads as TGTGCCAGCAGTTACGCGGCAGCCACCACAGATACGCAGTATTTT.

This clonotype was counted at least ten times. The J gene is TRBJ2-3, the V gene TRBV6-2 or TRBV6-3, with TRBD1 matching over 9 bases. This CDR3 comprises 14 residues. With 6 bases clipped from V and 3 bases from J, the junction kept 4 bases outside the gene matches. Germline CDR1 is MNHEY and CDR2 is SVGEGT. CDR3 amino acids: CASRTGQGTDTQYF. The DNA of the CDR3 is TGTGCCAGCAGAACGGGACAGGGAACAGATACGCAGTATTTT.

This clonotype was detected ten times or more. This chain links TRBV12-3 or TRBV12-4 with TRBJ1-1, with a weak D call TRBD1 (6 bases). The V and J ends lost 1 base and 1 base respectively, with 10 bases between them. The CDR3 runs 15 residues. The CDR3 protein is CASSLDREANTEAFF. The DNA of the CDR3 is TGTGCCAGCAGTTTAGACAGGGAGGCGAACACTGAAGCTTTCTTT.

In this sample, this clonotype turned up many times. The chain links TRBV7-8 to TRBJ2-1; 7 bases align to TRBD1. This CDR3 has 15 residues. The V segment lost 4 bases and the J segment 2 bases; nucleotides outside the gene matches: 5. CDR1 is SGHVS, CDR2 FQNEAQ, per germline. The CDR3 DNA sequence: TGTGCCAGCAGCTCATACGGGACAGCCTACAATGAGCAGTTCTTC. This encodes CASSSYGTAYNEQFF.

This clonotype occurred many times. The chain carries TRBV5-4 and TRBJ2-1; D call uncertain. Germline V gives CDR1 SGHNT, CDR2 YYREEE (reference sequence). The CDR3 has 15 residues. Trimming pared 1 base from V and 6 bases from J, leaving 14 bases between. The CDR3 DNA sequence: TGTGCCAGCAGCTTGCCGGTTGGGGTCGGCAATGAGCAGTTCTTC. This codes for CASSLPVGVGNEQFF.

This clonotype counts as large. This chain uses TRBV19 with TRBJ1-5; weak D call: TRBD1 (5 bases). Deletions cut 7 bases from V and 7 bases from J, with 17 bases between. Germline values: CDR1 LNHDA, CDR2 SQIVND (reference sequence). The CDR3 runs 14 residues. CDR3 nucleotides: TGTGCCAGTACTAGGGGCCCGGGCGGGCAGCCCCAGCATTTT. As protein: CASTRGPGGQPQHF. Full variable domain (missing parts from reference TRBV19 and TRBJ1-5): DGGITQSPKYLFRKEGQNVTLSCEQNLNHDAMYWYRQDPGQGLRLIYYSQIVNDFQKGDIAEGYSVSREKKESFPLTVTSAQKNPTAFYLCASTRGPGGQPQHFGDGTRLSIL.

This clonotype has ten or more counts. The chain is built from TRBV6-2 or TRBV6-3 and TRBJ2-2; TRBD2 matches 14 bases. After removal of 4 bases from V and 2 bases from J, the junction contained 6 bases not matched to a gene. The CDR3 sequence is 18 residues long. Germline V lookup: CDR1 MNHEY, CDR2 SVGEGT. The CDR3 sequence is CASSSPGLAGDNTGELFF. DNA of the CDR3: TGTGCCAGCAGTTCCCCGGGACTAGCGGGAGATAACACCGGGGAGCTGTTTTTT.

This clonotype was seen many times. The CDR3 bases are TGCAGTGCTAGGGATGAGCAGTTCTTC. It encodes CSARDEQFF. This chain links TRBV20-1 with TRBJ2-1; no definite D call. V lost 3 bases and J lost 8, with 2 bases in between. The CDR3 sequence is 9 residues long. CDR1 is DFQATT and CDR2 is SNEGSKA in the germline V gene (reference sequence).

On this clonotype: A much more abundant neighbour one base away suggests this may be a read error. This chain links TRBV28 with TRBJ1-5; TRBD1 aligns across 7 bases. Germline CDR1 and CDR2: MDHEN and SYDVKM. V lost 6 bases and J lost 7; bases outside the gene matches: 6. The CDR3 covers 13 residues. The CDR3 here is CASRDRSKQPQHF. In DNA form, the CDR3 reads TGTGCCAGCAGGGACAGGAGTAAACAGCCCCAGCATTTT.

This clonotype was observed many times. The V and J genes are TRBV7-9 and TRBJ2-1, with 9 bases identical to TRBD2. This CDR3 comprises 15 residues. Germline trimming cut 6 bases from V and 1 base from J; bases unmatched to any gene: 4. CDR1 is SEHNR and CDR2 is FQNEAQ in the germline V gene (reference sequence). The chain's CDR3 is CASSLAGPSYNEQFF. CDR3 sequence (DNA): TGTGCCAGCAGTCTAGCGGGACCTTCCTACAATGAGCAGTTCTTC.

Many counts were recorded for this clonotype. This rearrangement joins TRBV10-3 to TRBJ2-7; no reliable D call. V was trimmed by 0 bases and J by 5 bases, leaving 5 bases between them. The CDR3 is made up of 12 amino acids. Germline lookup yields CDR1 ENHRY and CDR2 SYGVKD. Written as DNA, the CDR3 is TGTGCCATCAGTGAGTCGAGTAACGAGCAGTACTTC. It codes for CAISESSNEQYF.

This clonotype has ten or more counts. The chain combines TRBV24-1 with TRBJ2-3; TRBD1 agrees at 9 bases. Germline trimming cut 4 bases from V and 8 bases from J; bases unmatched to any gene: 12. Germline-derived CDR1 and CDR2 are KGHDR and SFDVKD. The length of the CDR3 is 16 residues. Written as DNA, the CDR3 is TGTGCCACCAGTGAGCCTCGGGACAGGGCTGTTGTTACGCAGTATTTT. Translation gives CATSEPRDRAVVTQYF.

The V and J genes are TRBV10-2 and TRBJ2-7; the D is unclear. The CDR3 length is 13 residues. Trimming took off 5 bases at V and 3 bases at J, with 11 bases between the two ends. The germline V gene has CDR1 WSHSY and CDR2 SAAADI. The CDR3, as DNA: TGCGCCAGCAGTCCCCAGACAATCTACGAGCAGTACTTC. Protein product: CASSPQTIYEQYF.

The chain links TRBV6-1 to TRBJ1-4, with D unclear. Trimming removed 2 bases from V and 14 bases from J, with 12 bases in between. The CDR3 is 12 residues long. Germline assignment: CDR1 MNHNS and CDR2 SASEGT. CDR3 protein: CASSELYVALFF. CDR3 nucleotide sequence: TGTGCCAGCAGTGAACTCTACGTCGCTCTGTTTTTT.

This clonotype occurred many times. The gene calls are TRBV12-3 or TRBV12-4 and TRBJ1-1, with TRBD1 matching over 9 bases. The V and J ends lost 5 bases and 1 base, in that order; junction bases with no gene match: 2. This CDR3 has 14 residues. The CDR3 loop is CASSLTGGNTEAFF. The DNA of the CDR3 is TGTGCCAGCAGTCTGACAGGGGGGAACACTGAAGCTTTCTTT.

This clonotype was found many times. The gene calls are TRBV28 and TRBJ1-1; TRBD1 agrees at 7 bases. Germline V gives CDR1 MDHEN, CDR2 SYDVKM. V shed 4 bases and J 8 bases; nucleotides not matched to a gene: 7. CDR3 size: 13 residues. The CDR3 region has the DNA TGTGCCAGCAGTTCGACTGGACAGGACGAAGCTTTCTTT. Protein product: CASSSTGQDEAFF.

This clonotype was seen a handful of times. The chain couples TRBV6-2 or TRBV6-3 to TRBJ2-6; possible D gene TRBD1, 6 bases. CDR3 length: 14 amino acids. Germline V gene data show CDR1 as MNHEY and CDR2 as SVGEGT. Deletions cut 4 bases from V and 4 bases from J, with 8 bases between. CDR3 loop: CASSLGAGANVLTF. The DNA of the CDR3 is TGTGCCAGCAGTTTGGGGGCCGGGGCCAACGTCCTGACTTTC.

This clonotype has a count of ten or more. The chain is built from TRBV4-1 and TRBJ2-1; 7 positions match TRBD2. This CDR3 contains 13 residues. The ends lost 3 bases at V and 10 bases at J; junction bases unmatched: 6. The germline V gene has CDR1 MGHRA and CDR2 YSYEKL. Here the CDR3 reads CASSHGLVSEQFF. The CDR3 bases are TGCGCCAGCAGCCACGGACTAGTTTCCGAGCAGTTCTTC.

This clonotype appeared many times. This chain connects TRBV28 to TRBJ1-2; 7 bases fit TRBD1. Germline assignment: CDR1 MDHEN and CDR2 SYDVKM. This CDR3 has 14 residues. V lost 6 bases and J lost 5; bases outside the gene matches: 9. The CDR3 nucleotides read TGTGCCAGCAGGGCGGGACAGATCGTTTATGGCTACACCTTC. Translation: CASRAGQIVYGYTF.

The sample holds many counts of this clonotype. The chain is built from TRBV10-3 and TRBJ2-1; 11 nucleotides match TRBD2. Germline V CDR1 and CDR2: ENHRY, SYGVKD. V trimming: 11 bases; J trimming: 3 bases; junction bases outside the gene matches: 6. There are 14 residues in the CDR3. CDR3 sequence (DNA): TGTGCCGTTTCGACTAGCGGGAACTACAATGAGCAGTTCTTC. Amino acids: CAVSTSGNYNEQFF.

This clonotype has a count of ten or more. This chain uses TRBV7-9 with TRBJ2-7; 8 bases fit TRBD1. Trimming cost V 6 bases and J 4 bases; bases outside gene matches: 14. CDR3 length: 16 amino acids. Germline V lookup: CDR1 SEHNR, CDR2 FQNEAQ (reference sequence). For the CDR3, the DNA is TGTGCCAGCAGTTCAACAGGGGGTGTGATTAAGTACGAGCAGTACTTC. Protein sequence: CASSSTGGVIKYEQYF.

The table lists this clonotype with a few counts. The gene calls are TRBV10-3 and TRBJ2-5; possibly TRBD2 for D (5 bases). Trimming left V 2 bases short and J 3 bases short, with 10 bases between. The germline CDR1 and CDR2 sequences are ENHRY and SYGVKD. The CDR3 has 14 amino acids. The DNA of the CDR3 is TGTGCCATCAGTGAGATAGTCGGGAAAGAGACCCAGTACTTC. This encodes CAISEIVGKETQYF.

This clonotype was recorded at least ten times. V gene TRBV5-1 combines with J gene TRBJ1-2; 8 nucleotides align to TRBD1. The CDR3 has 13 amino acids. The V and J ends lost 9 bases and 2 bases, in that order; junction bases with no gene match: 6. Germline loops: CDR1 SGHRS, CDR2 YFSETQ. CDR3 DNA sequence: TGCGCCACAAGACAGGGGCCCAACTATGGCTACACCTTC. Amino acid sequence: CATRQGPNYGYTF.